This note documents a single T cell receptor (beta chain) sequence. Original data processing: Amplifying reference gene primers gave estimates of nucleated cell counts. Profiling relied on immunoSEQ multiplex PCR, and the TCRdb table lists in-frame clones only, not all of them. V and J calls and clone size are as listed in that table; D and trimming were resolved from the DNA. The sample gives around 60,000 clones, around 89% of which show up once; around an eighth is in the top ten. These data are taken from a study of blood T cell repertoires in COVID-19. Across the study: Italy, Spain and the United States were the sources of the convalescent and acute COVID-19 samples. The analysed material was cDNA or gDNA that came from T cells, B-cell-depleted T cells, or PBMCs.

Germline V lookup: CDR1 MDHEN, CDR2 SYDVKM. V lost 5 bases to trimming and J lost 5 bases, with 7 bases between them. The CDR3 contains 13 residues. V and J are TRBV28 and TRBJ1-6, with no clear D. Source material: peripheral blood. The origin of this receptor is a woman between 55 and 75 years old with active COVID-19. The CDR3 DNA sequence: TGTGCCAGCAGTCCCCAGAATAATTCACCCCTCCACTTT. This translates into CASSPQNNSPLHF.